This T cell receptor (beta chain) was captured by sequencing in a study of cytomegalovirus exposure and HLA in healthy donors. With 5 bases removed from V and 7 bases from J, the gap between germline ends came to 14 bases. The germline V gene encodes CDR1 SGHAT and CDR2 FQNNGV. The CDR3 has 13 amino acids. Comments on this clone: Its antigen is unidentified.

Sequencing used immunoSEQ multiplex PCR; TCRdb keeps in-frame clones, though not all of them. The sample has 90,000 to 140,000 clones, approximately 86% seen once; the top ten hold around 4.1%. Findings and caveats of the study: According to reports, the classifier identified cytomegalovirus status with high specificity and sensitivity.

The V gene is TRBV11-2, the J gene TRBJ1-2, with D unclear. This TCR was recovered from a young woman in good health and CMV-seropositive. Source material: PBMCs. The CDR3 nucleotides are TGTGCCAGCAGCCCTCGTGGGAGGAGTGGCTACACCTTC. Translation: CASSPRGRSGYTF.